What follows describes a single TCR beta chain. Its antigen is still unknown. The record originates from a study of shared clonotypes between healthy human individuals. Overall study findings and caveats: What limited the represented genetic and exposure-history diversity was the small number of donors.

Assay used: immunoSEQ multiplex PCR; TCRdb lists only in-frame clones, some missing. The repertoire has around 2,000,000 clones, approximately 94% of them found once; the top ten carry approximately 1.7%. CD8 cells regarded as naive lacked CD45RO, were positively chosen for CCR7, and omitted terminally differentiated effector memory CD45RA+ cells. CDR1 and CDR2 (germline): MNHEY, SMNVEV (reference sequence). The CDR3 covers 15 residues. Trimming cost V 3 bases and J 0 bases, with 12 bases left between them. Material for sequencing was naive CD8+ T cells from PBMCs. The TCR comes from a young man in good health. Some clones in this sample may be carry-over from other donors' samples. The V and J genes are TRBV27 and TRBJ2-7, with D possibly matching TRBD1 (6 bases). The CDR3 sequence: CASSFGQGYSYEQYF. The DNA of the CDR3 is TGTGCCAGCAGTTTCGGTCAGGGGTACTCCTACGAGCAGTACTTC.